The TCR beta chain described here comes from a study of T cell responses to AZD1222 COVID-19 vaccine. There are 15 residues in the CDR3. Germline V gives CDR1 SGHNT, CDR2 YYREEE (reference sequence). Trimming cost V 4 bases and J 0 bases; bases outside gene matches: 6. Only in-frame clones appear in the TCRdb table, and some are missing; sequencing was by immunoSEQ multiplex PCR. This sample has roughly 120,000 clones, with 80% to 90% found just once. This receptor was obtained from an adult in good health. This specimen consisted of peripheral blood, obtained on day 0 of AZD1222 vaccination. The V call is TRBV5-4, the J call TRBJ1-1, with 7 nucleotides matching TRBD1. CDR3 residues: CASSGPGTVNTEAFF. The CDR3 DNA is TGTGCCAGCAGCGGGCCCGGGACAGTGAACACTGAAGCTTTCTTT.